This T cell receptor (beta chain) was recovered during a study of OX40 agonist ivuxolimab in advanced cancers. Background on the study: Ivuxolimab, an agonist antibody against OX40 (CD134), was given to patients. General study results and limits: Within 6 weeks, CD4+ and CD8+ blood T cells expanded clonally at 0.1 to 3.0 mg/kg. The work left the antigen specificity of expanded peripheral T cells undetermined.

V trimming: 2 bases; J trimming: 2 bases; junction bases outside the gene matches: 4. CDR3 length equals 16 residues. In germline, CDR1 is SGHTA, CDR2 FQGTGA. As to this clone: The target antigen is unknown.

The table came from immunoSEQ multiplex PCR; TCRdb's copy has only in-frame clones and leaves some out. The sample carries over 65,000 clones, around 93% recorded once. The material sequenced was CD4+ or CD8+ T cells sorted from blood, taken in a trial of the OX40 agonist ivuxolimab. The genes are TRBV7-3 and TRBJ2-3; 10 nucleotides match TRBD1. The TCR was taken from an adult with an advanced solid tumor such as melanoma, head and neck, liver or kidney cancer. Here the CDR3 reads CASSLVGTGATDTQYF. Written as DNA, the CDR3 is TGTGCCAGCAGCTTAGTAGGGACAGGGGCCACAGATACGCAGTATTTT.